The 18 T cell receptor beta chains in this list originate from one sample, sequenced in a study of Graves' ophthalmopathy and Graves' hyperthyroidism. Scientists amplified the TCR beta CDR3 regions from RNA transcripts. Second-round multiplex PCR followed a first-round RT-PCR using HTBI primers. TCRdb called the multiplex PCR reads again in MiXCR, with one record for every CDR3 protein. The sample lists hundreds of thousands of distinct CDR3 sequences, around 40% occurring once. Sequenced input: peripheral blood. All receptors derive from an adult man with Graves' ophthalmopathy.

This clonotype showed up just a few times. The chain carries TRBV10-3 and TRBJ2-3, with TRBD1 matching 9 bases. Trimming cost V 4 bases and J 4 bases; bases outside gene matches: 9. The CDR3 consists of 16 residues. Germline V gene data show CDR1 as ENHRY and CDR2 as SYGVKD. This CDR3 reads CAISAPGQGGADTQYF. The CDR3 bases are TGTGCCATCAGTGCGCCGGGACAGGGAGGAGCAGATACGCAGTATTTT.

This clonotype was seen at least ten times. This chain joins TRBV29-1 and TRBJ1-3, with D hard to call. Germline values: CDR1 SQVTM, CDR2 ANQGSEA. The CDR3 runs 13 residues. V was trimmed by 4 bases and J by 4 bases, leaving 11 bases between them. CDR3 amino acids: CSVGSGSGNTIYF. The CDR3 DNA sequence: TGCAGCGTTGGATCGGGTTCAGGAAACACCATATATTTT.

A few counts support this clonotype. CDR3 bases: TGTGCCAGTAAGAACAGGGAAGGGGGCGAGCAGTACTTC. It codes for CASKNREGGEQYF. This sequence joins TRBV19 and TRBJ2-7; D is perhaps TRBD1 (6 bases). Per germline, CDR1 LNHDA and CDR2 SQIVND (reference sequence). This CDR3 comprises 13 residues. Trimming removed 7 bases from V and 6 bases from J, with 16 bases in between. Full variable domain (remainder filled in from reference TRBV19 and TRBJ2-7): DGGITQSPKYLFRKEGQNVTLSCEQNLNHDAMYWYRQDPGQGLRLIYYSQIVNDFQKGDIAEGYSVSREKKESFPLTVTSAQKNPTAFYLCASKNREGGEQYFGPGTRLTVT.

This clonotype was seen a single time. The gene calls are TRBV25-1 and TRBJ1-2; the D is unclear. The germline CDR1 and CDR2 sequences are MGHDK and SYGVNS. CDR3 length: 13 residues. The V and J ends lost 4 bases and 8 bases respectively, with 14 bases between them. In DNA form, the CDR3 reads TGTGCCAGCAGTGTTAGCACGGTCAGCGGCTACACCTTC. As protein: CASSVSTVSGYTF.

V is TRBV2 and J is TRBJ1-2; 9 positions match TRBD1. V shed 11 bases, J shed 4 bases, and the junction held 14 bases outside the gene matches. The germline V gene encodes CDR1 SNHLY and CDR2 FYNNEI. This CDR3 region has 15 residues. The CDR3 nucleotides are TGTGCCGTTGACCGGGACAGGGCTTTTGGCTATGGCTACACCTTC. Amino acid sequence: CAVDRDRAFGYGYTF. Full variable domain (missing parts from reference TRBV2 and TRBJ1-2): EPEVTQTPSHQVTQMGQEVILRCVPISNHLYFYWYRQILGQKVEFLVSFYNNEISEKSEIFDDQFSVERPDGSNFTLKIRSTKLEDSAMYFCAVDRDRAFGYGYTFGSGTRLTVV.

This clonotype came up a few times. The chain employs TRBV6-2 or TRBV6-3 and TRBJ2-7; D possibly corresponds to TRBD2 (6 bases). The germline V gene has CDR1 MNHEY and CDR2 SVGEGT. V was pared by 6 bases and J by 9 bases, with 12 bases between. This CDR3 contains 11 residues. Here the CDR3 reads CASSSTSVQYF. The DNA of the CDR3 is TGTGCCAGCAGCTCGACTAGTGTGCAGTACTTC.

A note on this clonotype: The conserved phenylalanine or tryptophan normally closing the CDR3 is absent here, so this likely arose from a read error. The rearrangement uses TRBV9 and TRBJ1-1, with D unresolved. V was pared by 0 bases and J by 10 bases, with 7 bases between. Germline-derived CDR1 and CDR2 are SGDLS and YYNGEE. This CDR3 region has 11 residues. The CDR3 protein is CASSVGAGAFL. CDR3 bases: TGTGCCAGCAGCGTAGGAGCAGGAGCTTTCCTT.

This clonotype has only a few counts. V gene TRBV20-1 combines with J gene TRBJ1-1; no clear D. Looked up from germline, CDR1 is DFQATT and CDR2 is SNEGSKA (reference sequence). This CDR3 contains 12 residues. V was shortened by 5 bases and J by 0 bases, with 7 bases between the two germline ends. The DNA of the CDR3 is TGCAGTGCTGCAGGCATGAACACTGAAGCTTTCTTT. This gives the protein CSAAGMNTEAFF.

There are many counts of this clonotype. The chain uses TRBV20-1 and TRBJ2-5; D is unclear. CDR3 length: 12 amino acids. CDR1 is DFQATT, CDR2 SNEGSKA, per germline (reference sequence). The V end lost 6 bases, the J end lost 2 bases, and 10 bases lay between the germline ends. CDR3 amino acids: CSARRLQETQYF. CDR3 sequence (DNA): TGCAGTGCAAGACGGTTACAAGAGACCCAGTACTTC.

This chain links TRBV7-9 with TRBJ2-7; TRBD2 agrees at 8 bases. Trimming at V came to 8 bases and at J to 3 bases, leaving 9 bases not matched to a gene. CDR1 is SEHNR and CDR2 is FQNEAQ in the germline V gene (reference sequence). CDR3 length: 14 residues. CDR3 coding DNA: TGTGCCAGCTCACCAGCGGGAGTGGGCTACGAGCAGTACTTC. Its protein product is CASSPAGVGYEQYF.

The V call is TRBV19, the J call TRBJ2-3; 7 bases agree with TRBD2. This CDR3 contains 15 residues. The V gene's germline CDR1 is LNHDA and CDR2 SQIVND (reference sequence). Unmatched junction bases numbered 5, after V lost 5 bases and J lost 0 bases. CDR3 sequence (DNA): TGTGCCAGTAGTCCCGGGACTATGAGCACAGATACGCAGTATTTT. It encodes CASSPGTMSTDTQYF.

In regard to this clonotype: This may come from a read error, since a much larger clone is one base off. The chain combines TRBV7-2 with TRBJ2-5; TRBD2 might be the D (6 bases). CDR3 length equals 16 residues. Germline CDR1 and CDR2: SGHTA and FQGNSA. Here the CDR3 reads CASSPTSAGRTETQCF. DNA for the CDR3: TGTGCCAGCAGCCCAACGTCGGCGGGGCGGACGGAGACCCAGTGCTTC.

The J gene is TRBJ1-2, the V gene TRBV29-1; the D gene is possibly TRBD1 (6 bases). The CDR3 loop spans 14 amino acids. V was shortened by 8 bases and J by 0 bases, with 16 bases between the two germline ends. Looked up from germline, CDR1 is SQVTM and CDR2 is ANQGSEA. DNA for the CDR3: TGCAGCTCACCAACTAGGGGGGCTAACTATGGCTACACCTTC. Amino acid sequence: CSSPTRGANYGYTF.

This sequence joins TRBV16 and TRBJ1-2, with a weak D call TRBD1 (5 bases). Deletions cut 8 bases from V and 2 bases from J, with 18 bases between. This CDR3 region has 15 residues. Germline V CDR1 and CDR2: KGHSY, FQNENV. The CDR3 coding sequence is TGTGCCAGCTCACAAGTGGGACGGGGCAACTATGGCTACACCTTC. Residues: CASSQVGRGNYGYTF.

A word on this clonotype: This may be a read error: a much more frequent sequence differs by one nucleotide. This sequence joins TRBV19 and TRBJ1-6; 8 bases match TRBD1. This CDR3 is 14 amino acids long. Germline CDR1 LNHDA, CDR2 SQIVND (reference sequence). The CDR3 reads CASRQDRANSPPHF. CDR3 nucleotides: TGTGCCAGTAGACAGGACAGGGCCAATTCACCCCCCCACTTT.

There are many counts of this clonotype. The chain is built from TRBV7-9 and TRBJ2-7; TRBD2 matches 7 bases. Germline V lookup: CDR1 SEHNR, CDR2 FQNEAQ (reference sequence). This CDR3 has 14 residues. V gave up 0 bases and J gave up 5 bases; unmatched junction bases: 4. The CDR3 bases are TGTGCCAGCAGCTTAGCGGGAGGGCCTAACGAGCAGTACTTC. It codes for CASSLAGGPNEQYF.

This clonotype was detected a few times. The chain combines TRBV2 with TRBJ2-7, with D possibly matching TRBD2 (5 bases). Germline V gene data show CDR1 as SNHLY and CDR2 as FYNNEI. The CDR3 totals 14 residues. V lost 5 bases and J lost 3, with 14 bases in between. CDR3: CASSYGRGFYEQYF. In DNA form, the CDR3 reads TGTGCCAGCAGTTATGGACGGGGATTCTACGAGCAGTACTTC. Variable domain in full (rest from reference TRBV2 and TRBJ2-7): EPEVTQTPSHQVTQMGQEVILRCVPISNHLYFYWYRQILGQKVEFLVSFYNNEISEKSEIFDDQFSVERPDGSNFTLKIRSTKLEDSAMYFCASSYGRGFYEQYFGPGTRLTVT.

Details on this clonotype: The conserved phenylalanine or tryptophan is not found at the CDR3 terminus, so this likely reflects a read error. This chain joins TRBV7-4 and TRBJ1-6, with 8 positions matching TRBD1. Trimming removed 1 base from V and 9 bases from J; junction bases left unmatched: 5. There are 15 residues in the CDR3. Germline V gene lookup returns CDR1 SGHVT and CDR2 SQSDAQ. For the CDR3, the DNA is TGTGCCAGCAGCTTAGGGGGGACAGGCGGTTCACCCCTCCACCTT. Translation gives CASSLGGTGGSPLHL.